This T cell receptor (beta chain) was captured by sequencing in a study of cytomegalovirus exposure and HLA in healthy donors (dated by TCRdb to 2016 to 2017). General notes on the study: The 666 repertoires of the first cohort and the 120 validation repertoires were produced on the same platform, according to a later analysis. The study aimed to test whether cataloging public T cell receptors could reveal signatures of past pathogen exposure. In addition to the first cohort of 650 to 800 subjects, a separate validation cohort of 120 different subjects was used. To predict cytomegalovirus infection status, the study combined high-throughput TCR immunosequencing, statistical association of individual TCRs with disease status, and machine learning.

The paper's findings and limits, for the study overall: The validation cohort had no HLA typing available for a later analysis, so co-occurrence within that cohort was assessed over all 130 or so repertoires. In vitro tests confirmed that a few of the cytomegalovirus-associated TCR beta chains recognize cytomegalovirus antigens. The study listed over 150 TCR beta chains as associated with cytomegalovirus. Across donors, most TCR sequences were observed very rarely, whereas some public TCRs were present in many individuals. In a later analysis, TCRs clustered in the first cohort were found to also tend to co-occur in the 120 or so validation repertoires, with 94% of cluster scores above 0. Cytomegalovirus status was reported to be diagnosed by the classifier with high specificity and sensitivity in both the original and validation cohorts. According to the authors, the approach could potentially be generalized to other disease states and immunological phenotypes.

With regard to this clone: Its specific antigen is unknown. It has no much larger one-base neighbor in the sample; base qualities were not kept.

The donors were included in the validation cohort of 130 or so subjects, a group kept apart from the roughly 680-subject first cohort. Libraries were constructed by the immunoSEQ multiplex PCR assay. For the original study's pipeline: A statistical classification framework was built to diagnose cytomegalovirus status from the catalog of TCR beta chain sequences. The source is immuneACCESS, and TCRdb retained only in-frame sequences with V and J called. Part of the clones is not carried over; for the studies checked, unresolved V genes explain less than half of this, and the remainder is unexplained. Clonal size and the V and J genes are those of that table, whereas D and trimming came from the DNA. Present in this sample are about 130,000 clones, about 96% of which were seen just once. The ten biggest clones cover approximately 1.5% of the sample. Material: PBMCs. This receptor was taken from a man between 18 and 35 years old in good health and CMV-seronegative.

The CDR3 reads CASSYQREGLETQYF. The sequence in DNA is TGTGCCAGCAGTTACCAGCGGGAGGGCCTGGAGACCCAGTACTTC. The V and J genes are TRBV27 and TRBJ2-5, and TRBD2 aligns with 10 junction nucleotides. CDR1 MNHEY and CDR2 SMNVEV were looked up in the germline V gene (reference sequence). The CDR3 numbers 15 residues from cysteine through phenylalanine. Of the read, only the CDR3 DNA is kept; its 45 bases are in frame from base 1. The V end gives up 4 bases and the J end 5 bases, leaving 7 bases in the junction not matched to a gene.